Each of the 18 T cell receptor beta chains below was sequenced from the same sample in a study of Ad26.COV2.S vaccination and SARS-CoV-2 variants. Regarding treatment: around 19 received Ad26.COV2.S at low or high dose, single or two shots; 5 received placebo; per-sample allocation not given. Sampling was performed 63 days after the first vaccine or placebo injection. Generated by immunoSEQ multiplex PCR, the TCRdb table keeps only in-frame clones and is missing some. The sample includes some 350,000 clones, 75% to 90% of them seen just once. The material sequenced was peripheral blood, taken in a trial of Ad26.COV2.S vaccine versus placebo. These receptors were obtained from a person aged 18 to 59 who received the Ad26.COV2.S COVID-19 vaccine or a placebo.

The chain recombines TRBV7-9 with TRBJ1-1, with D hard to call. The ends were cut back, 2 bases at V and 8 bases at J, with 12 bases in the middle. CDR1 and CDR2 (germline): SEHNR, FQNEAQ (reference sequence). CDR3 length equals 13 residues. The CDR3: CASSLSTAGEAFF. The DNA for the CDR3 is TGTGCCAGCAGCTTATCTACAGCGGGAGAAGCTTTCTTT.

This clone came up a few times. The rearrangement uses TRBV11-3 and TRBJ1-6; tentative D call: TRBD1 (6 bases). CDR3 length equals 14 residues. CDR1 is SGHNT and CDR2 is YENEEA in the germline V gene. The V end lost 3 bases, the J end lost 7 bases, and 10 bases lay between the germline ends. This CDR3 reads CASSFERGNSPLHF. DNA for the CDR3: TGTGCCAGCAGCTTCGAAAGGGGGAATTCACCCCTCCACTTT. Drawing the rest from reference TRBV11-3 and TRBJ1-6, the complete variable domain is EAGVVQSPRYKIIEKKQPVAFWCNPISGHNTLYWYLQNLGQGPELLIRYENEEAVDDSQLPKDRFSAERLKGVDSTLKIQPAELGDSAVYLCASSFERGNSPLHFGNGTRLTVT.

The V gene is TRBV19, the J gene TRBJ2-6; D is ambiguous. Germline values: CDR1 LNHDA, CDR2 SQIVND (reference sequence). Between the trimmed V and J ends, which lost 5 bases and 0 bases, there was a span of 8 bases. The CDR3 spans 15 residues. The CDR3 DNA follows: TGTGCCAGTAGTTTAAGACCCTCTGGGGCCAACGTCCTGACTTTC. Its protein product is CASSLRPSGANVLTF.

The rearrangement links TRBV19 to TRBJ2-7; the D call may be TRBD1 or TRBD2 (5 bases each). CDR3 length equals 12 residues. CDR1 and CDR2 (germline): LNHDA, SQIVND (reference sequence). Trimming left V 6 bases short and J 7 bases short, with 13 bases between. Here the CDR3 reads CASSPGALEQYF. In DNA, the CDR3 is TGTGCCAGTAGCCCCGGGGCACTAGAGCAGTACTTC. The whole variable domain, filled in from reference TRBV19 and TRBJ2-7, reads DGGITQSPKYLFRKEGQNVTLSCEQNLNHDAMYWYRQDPGQGLRLIYYSQIVNDFQKGDIAEGYSVSREKKESFPLTVTSAQKNPTAFYLCASSPGALEQYFGPGTRLTVT.

CDR3 region: CASSLEDTEAFF. CDR3 coding DNA: TGTGCCAGCAGCTTAGAAGACACTGAAGCTTTCTTT. The chain couples TRBV11-2 to TRBJ1-1; D gene ambiguous. Germline V gene lookup returns CDR1 SGHAT and CDR2 FQNNGV. CDR3 length: 12 residues. V lost 0 bases and J lost 3, with 2 bases in between.

The chain carries TRBV7-2 and TRBJ2-5; either TRBD1 or TRBD2 may supply D (6 bases each). With 1 base removed from V and 5 bases from J, the gap between germline ends came to 14 bases. The germline V gene encodes CDR1 SGHTA and CDR2 FQGNSA. The CDR3 totals 15 residues. CDR3 amino acids: CASSLGVGGGETQYF. In DNA form, the CDR3 reads TGTGCCAGCAGCTTAGGCGTCGGGGGCGGGGAGACCCAGTACTTC.

The chain links TRBV6-5 to TRBJ2-7; the match to TRBD2 covers 8 bases. Germline CDR1 MNHEY, CDR2 SVGAGI. This CDR3 contains 15 residues. J lost 3 bases, V lost 4 bases, and 8 bases had no gene match. The CDR3 DNA reads as TGTGCCAGCAGTTCCGCGGCGGGGGGTCTCTACGAGCAGTACTTC. Its translation: CASSSAAGGLYEQYF.

This clone has just one count. V gene TRBV6-5 combines with J gene TRBJ1-1, with 7 bases that match TRBD1. Germline CDR1 reads MNHEY; CDR2 reads SVGAGI. The junction had 7 bases not matched to a gene; V was cut back by 3 bases and J by 0 bases. This CDR3 has 16 amino acids. Here the CDR3 reads CASSYWGTALNTEAFF. The CDR3 DNA follows: TGTGCCAGCAGTTATTGGGGGACAGCTTTGAACACTGAAGCTTTCTTT.

The chain has TRBV4-3 and TRBJ2-3; 7 nucleotides line up with TRBD1. Germline V CDR1 and CDR2: LGHNA, YSLEER. V shed 1 base and J 3 bases; nucleotides not matched to a gene: 1. The CDR3 covers 14 residues. The CDR3 sequence is CASSQVQGTDTQYF. CDR3 nucleotide sequence: TGCGCCAGCAGCCAAGTACAGGGGACAGATACGCAGTATTTT.

V is TRBV5-6 and J is TRBJ1-2; D might be TRBD1 (5 bases). This CDR3 has 11 amino acids. Trimming removed 0 bases at V and 13 bases at J, with 10 bases between. The germline V gene encodes CDR1 SGHDT and CDR2 YYEEEE. The CDR3 here is CASSLGQLFTF. DNA of the CDR3: TGTGCCAGCAGCTTGGGACAGTTGTTCACCTTC. Full variable domain (remainder filled in from reference TRBV5-6 and TRBJ1-2): DAGVTQSPTHLIKTRGQQVTLRCSPKSGHDTVSWYQQALGQGPQFIFQYYEEEERQRGNFPDRFSGHQFPNYSSELNVNALLLGDSALYLCASSLGQLFTFGSGTRLTVV.

The chain is built from TRBV10-3 and TRBJ2-1; D remains ambiguous. The CDR3 consists of 15 residues. Trimming removed 2 bases from V and 0 bases from J, with 8 bases in between. Germline values: CDR1 ENHRY, CDR2 SYGVKD. This CDR3 is CAISERASSYNEQFF. The CDR3, as DNA: TGTGCCATCAGTGAGCGAGCGAGCTCCTACAATGAGCAGTTCTTC.

This clone was recorded a few times. The chain links TRBV28 to TRBJ1-5; no definite D call. Germline CDR1 is MDHEN and CDR2 is SYDVKM. The CDR3 is made up of 16 amino acids. Between the trimmed V and J ends, which lost 2 bases and 4 bases, there was a span of 15 bases. CDR3 amino acids: CASSLRVRPGNQPQHF. The CDR3 nucleotides read TGTGCCAGCAGTTTACGGGTGCGCCCGGGGAATCAGCCCCAGCATTTT.

The J gene is TRBJ2-1, the V gene TRBV12-3 or TRBV12-4; the D is unclear. The CDR3 covers 12 residues. Trimming took 3 bases from V and 8 from J, leaving 8 bases between them. The CDR3 here is CASSLTPYEQFF. The CDR3 DNA reads TGTGCCAGCAGTTTGACCCCATATGAGCAGTTCTTC.

J is TRBJ2-2 and V is TRBV5-1, with 9 bases identical to TRBD1. V dropped 0 bases and J dropped 3; count of bases not matched to a gene: 0. The CDR3 runs 15 residues. Germline V gene data show CDR1 as SGHRS and CDR2 as YFSETQ. CDR3 coding DNA: TGCGCCAGCAGCTTGGGGACAGGGGACACCGGGGAGCTGTTTTTT. This translates into CASSLGTGDTGELFF.

The chain uses TRBV6-2 or TRBV6-3 and TRBJ1-6; 7 bases are a match to TRBD1. The ends lost 2 bases at V and 7 bases at J; junction bases unmatched: 5. The length of the CDR3 is 15 residues. CDR1 is MNHEY and CDR2 is SVGEGT in the germline V gene. CDR3 DNA: TGTGCCAGCAGTTACCCGACAGGGACGAATTCACCCCTCCACTTT. This sequence encodes CASSYPTGTNSPLHF.

Concerning this clone itself: Other nucleotide sequences from this sample produce the same CDR3. The chain uses TRBV29-1 and TRBJ1-1; weak D call: TRBD1 (5 bases). Trimming removed 4 bases from V and 5 bases from J, with 8 bases in between. The CDR3 has 11 residues. The germline CDR1 and CDR2 sequences are SQVTM and ANQGSEA. This CDR3 is CSVGQGTEAFF. CDR3 sequence (DNA): TGCAGCGTTGGCCAGGGAACTGAAGCTTTCTTT.

The V call is TRBV10-3, the J call TRBJ2-5; D is possibly TRBD1 (5 bases). Trimming removed 3 bases from V and 3 bases from J, with 11 bases in between. This CDR3 comprises 14 residues. Looked up from germline, CDR1 is ENHRY and CDR2 is SYGVKD. Written as DNA, the CDR3 is TGTGCCATCAGTGATGGTTTGACAGAAGAGACCCAGTACTTC. This codes for CAISDGLTEETQYF.

The chain combines TRBV10-1 with TRBJ2-3; 7 nucleotides agree with TRBD1. CDR3 size: 14 residues. The V and J ends lost 2 bases and 8 bases, in that order; junction bases with no gene match: 7. The germline V gene has CDR1 WNHNN and CDR2 SYGVQD (reference sequence). CDR3 region: CASSEITGVGTQYF. In nucleotides, the CDR3 is TGCGCCAGCAGTGAGATTACAGGGGTGGGTACGCAGTATTTT.